The rows below give T cell receptor beta chains drawn from one sample of a study of regulatory T cells in long-lasting Graves disease. TCRdb analysed the multiplex PCR reads with MiXCR anew, one entry per CDR3 protein. The data contain a few hundred thousand distinct CDR3 sequences, approximately 25% of them seen just once; the ten biggest clones take up roughly a quarter. The sequences come from peripheral blood mononuclear cells (PBMCs), collected when the disease was refractory, from a patient treated with antithyroid drugs. The receptor set was obtained from a woman between 40 and 55 years old with Graves disease. The CDR3 runs from the conserved cysteine through the conserved F or W. The D gene is left open where the match is weak. Some rows mark clone size as missing; the rest say once, few, many or name a class of expanded clone.

TRBV2,many,TRBJ2-7,NA,CASKGRTFYEQYF,TGTGCCAGCAAGGGCAGAACGTTTTACGAGCAGTACTTC
TRBV20-1,many,TRBJ2-1,NA,CSARAATYNEQFF,TGCAGTGCCCGGGCTGCTACCTACAATGAGCAGTTCTTC
TRBV5-1,NA,TRBJ1-1,NA,CASSLVVWDPTEAFF,TGCGCCAGCAGCTTGGTAGTCTGGGACCCCACTGAAGCTTTCTTT
TRBV12-3/TRBV12-4,many,TRBJ1-1,NA,CASSNPGLEAFF,TGTGCCAGCAGTAACCCGGGGCTTGAAGCTTTCTTT
TRBV7-7,once,TRBJ2-7,NA,CASSLEVNYEQYF,TGTGCTAGCAGCTTAGAAGTCAACTACGAGCAGTACTTC
TRBV28,many,TRBJ2-7,TRBD1,CASSGTVIYEQYF,TGTGCCAGCAGTGGGACAGTTATCTACGAGCAGTACTTC
TRBV29-1,NA,TRBJ2-2,NA,CSVVGGQNTGELFF,TGCAGCGTTGTAGGGGGGCAGAACACCGGGGAGCTGTTTTTT
TRBV10-3,NA,TRBJ2-6,NA,CAISGSSGAGANVLTF,TGTGCCATCAGTGGGTCCTCGGGAGCTGGGGCCAACGTCCTGACTTTC
TRBV30,many,TRBJ1-2,NA,CAWGARYGYTF,TGTGCCTGGGGGGCCCGGTATGGCTACACCTTC
TRBV28,NA,TRBJ1-3,NA,CASRGSGNTIYF,TGTGCCAGCAGGGGCTCTGGAAACACCATATATTTT
TRBV30,NA,TRBJ1-3,NA,CAWIRGSSGNTIYF,TGTGCCTGGATTCGCGGGAGCTCTGGAAACACCATATATTTT
TRBV28,many,TRBJ2-7,NA,CASSLTSFYEQYF,TGTGCCAGCAGTTTAACTAGCTTCTACGAGCAGTACTTC
TRBV20-1,NA,TRBJ1-5,NA,CSASNQLSNQPQHF,TGCAGTGCTAGTAACCAGCTTAGCAATCAGCCCCAGCATTTT
TRBV6-1,NA,TRBJ2-7,NA,CASLPGRQNEQYF,TGTGCCAGCCTTCCGGGACGACAGAACGAGCAGTACTTC
TRBV6-1,NA,TRBJ1-1,TRBD1,CASRKTGVSTEAFF,TGTGCCAGCAGGAAGACAGGGGTGAGCACTGAAGCTTTCTTT
TRBV25-1,NA,TRBJ2-7,NA,CASREGVSDGRYEQYF,TGTGCCAGCAGGGAAGGGGTTAGTGACGGGCGCTACGAGCAGTACTTC
TRBV30,few,TRBJ2-7,NA,CAWSVVVYEQYF,TGTGCCTGGAGTGTTGTAGTCTACGAGCAGTACTTC
TRBV12-3/TRBV12-4,NA,TRBJ2-3,NA,CASSFSQISTDTQYF,TGTGCCAGCAGTTTTAGTCAGATAAGCACAGATACGCAGTATTTT
TRBV20-1,few,TRBJ1-1,TRBD1,CSARTGLNTEAFF,TGCAGTGCCCGGACAGGGTTGAACACTGAAGCTTTCTTT
TRBV29-1,many,TRBJ1-1,NA,CSGCTMNTEAFF,TGCAGCGGATGTACCATGAACACTGAAGCTTTCTTT
TRBV15,many,TRBJ1-4,NA,CATSRRRDEKLFF,TGTGCCACCAGCAGACGGCGTGATGAAAAACTGTTTTTT
TRBV7-2,NA,TRBJ1-1,NA,CASKPWNTEAFF,TGTGCCAGCAAACCTTGGAACACTGAAGCTTTCTTT
TRBV7-8,NA,TRBJ1-1,NA,CASSFQGPTEAFF,TGTGCCAGCAGCTTCCAGGGACCCACTGAAGCTTTCTTT
TRBV20-1,NA,TRBJ2-1,TRBD2,CSARISGSVNEQFF,TGCAGTGCTAGAATTAGCGGGAGTGTCAATGAGCAGTTCTTC
TRBV7-2,many,TRBJ1-5,TRBD1,CASSPSGGSNQPQHF,TGTGCCAGCAGTCCTTCAGGGGGAAGCAATCAGCCCCAGCATTTT
TRBV12-3/TRBV12-4,NA,TRBJ2-1,NA,CASRNSLRGTGIRLLRNEQFF,TGTGCCAGCAGGAACAGCCTTCGGGGAACAGGGATCAGGCTACTACGCAATGAGCAGTTCTTC
TRBV7-9,once,TRBJ1-3,NA,CASSNVPNAIYF,TGTGCCAGCAGCAACGTTCCCAATGCCATATATTTT
TRBV12-3/TRBV12-4,many,TRBJ2-5,NA,CASSSRETQYF,TGTGCCAGCAGCTCCCGGGAGACCCAGTACTTC
TRBV20-1,few,TRBJ2-5,NA,CSARDRGLLEQYF,TGCAGTGCTAGAGATCGAGGGCTGCTAGAGCAGTACTTC
TRBV18,NA,TRBJ2-7,TRBD1,CASSPRTGLSYEQYF,TGTGCCAGCTCACCCCGGACAGGGCTCTCCTACGAGCAGTACTTC
TRBV5-1,few,TRBJ2-2,NA,CASSFTLNTGELFF,TGCGCCAGCAGCTTTACCCTGAACACCGGGGAGCTGTTTTTT
TRBV9,NA,TRBJ1-6,NA,CASSAAGSYNSPLHF,TGTGCCAGCAGCGCGGCCGGGAGCTATAATTCACCCCTCCACTTT
TRBV5-1,few,TRBJ1-2,NA,CASSSSEGRETRWGYTF,TGCGCCAGCAGCTCCTCTGAGGGCAGGGAAACTCGGTGGGGCTACACCTTC
TRBV11-2,NA,TRBJ2-4,TRBD2,CASTPRVGGSGNIQYF,TGTGCCAGCACCCCCCGGGTTGGCGGGAGCGGGAACATTCAGTACTTC
TRBV13,few,TRBJ2-2,NA,CASSLVPGPGELFF,TGTGCCAGCAGCTTAGTCCCAGGGCCCGGGGAGCTGTTTTTT
TRBV6-1,NA,TRBJ2-7,TRBD2,CASSRTSGSDEQYF,TGTGCCAGCAGTCGGACTAGCGGGAGTGATGAGCAGTACTTC
TRBV15,few,TRBJ1-1,TRBD1,CATSRAGTGAFF,TGTGCCACCAGCAGAGCCGGGACAGGGGCTTTCTTT
TRBV28,many,TRBJ1-2,TRBD1,CASRATGGSYGYTF,TGTGCCAGCAGAGCGACAGGGGGCAGCTATGGCTACACCTTC
TRBV28,few,TRBJ2-1,NA,CASSLERTQQGQFF,TGTGCCAGCAGTTTGGAGCGGACCCAACAAGGGCAGTTCTTC
TRBV7-3,many,TRBJ2-5,TRBD2,CASSLTGRSGETQYF,TGTGCCAGCAGCTTAACTGGACGTAGCGGGGAGACCCAGTACTTC
TRBV20-1,many,TRBJ1-6,NA,CSAARARNSPLHF,TGCAGTGCTGCCCGGGCCCGAAATTCACCCCTCCACTTT
TRBV28,many,TRBJ1-5,NA,CASSDLFSNQPQHF,TGTGCCAGCAGTGATCTGTTTAGCAATCAGCCCCAGCATTTT
TRBV28,many,TRBJ2-7,TRBD2,CASSLATSGTRRQYF,TGTGCCAGCAGTTTAGCGACTAGCGGAACTAGACGGCAGTACTTC
TRBV15,many,TRBJ2-5,NA,CATSRSTGTLETQYF,TGTGCCACCAGCAGGTCGACAGGGACTTTAGAGACCCAGTACTTC
TRBV27,many,TRBJ1-2,NA,CASSLDGGRGNYGYTF,TGTGCCAGCAGTTTGGATGGGGGTAGAGGTAACTATGGCTACACCTTC
TRBV11-2,few,TRBJ2-7,NA,CASSLLTVSYEQYF,TGTGCCAGCAGCTTACTAACAGTCTCCTACGAGCAGTACTTC
TRBV7-3,NA,TRBJ2-5,NA,CASSFGPGETQYF,TGTGCCAGCAGCTTTGGACCGGGAGAGACCCAGTACTTC
TRBV4-1,few,TRBJ2-2,NA,CASKDTRIWLGELFF,TGCGCCAGCAAGGATACAAGAATTTGGCTCGGGGAGCTGTTTTTT
TRBV7-3,many,TRBJ2-2,TRBD2,CASSPRGLAVTNTGELFF,TGTGCCAGCAGCCCGAGAGGACTAGCGGTTACGAACACCGGGGAGCTGTTTTTT